The rows below give T cell receptor beta chains drawn from one sample of a study of human T cells and chemical hapten exposure. TCRdb reprocessed the RACE reads via MiXCR and lists one record per CDR3 protein. The data hold more than 100,000 distinct CDR3 sequences, with about 11% observed a single time. Here the sequenced sample was whole blood, taken in connection with sensitization to the hapten diphenylcyclopropenone (DPC). The receptor source for this set is a woman between 50 and 59 years old with alopecia areata. Some clones in this sample may be carry-over from other donors' samples. CDR3s include the opening cysteine and the closing phenylalanine or tryptophan. D genes are given only for firm matches. Where a row states a size, it is once, few, many or the class of an expanded clone; other rows omit it.

TRBV11-2	-	TRBJ2-7	many	CASSLGGGPYEQYF	TGTGCCAGCAGCTTGGGCGGGGGCCCCTACGAGCAGTACTTC
TRBV6-5	-	TRBJ1-1	few	CASSLRTENTEAFF	TGTGCCAGCAGCCTAAGGACAGAGAACACTGAAGCTTTCTTT
TRBV20-1	TRBD1	TRBJ2-7	-	CSARPTGVYEQYF	TGCAGTGCTAGACCTACAGGGGTCTACGAGCAGTACTTC
TRBV7-2	-	TRBJ2-7	many	CASSLDGGPSTHYEQYF	TGTGCCAGCAGCTTGGATGGGGGCCCTTCCACTCACTACGAGCAGTACTTC
TRBV7-9	TRBD2	TRBJ2-7	-	CASSLETSGGNRFF	TGTGCCAGCAGCTTAGAGACTAGCGGGGGAAATCGGTTCTTC
TRBV29-1	TRBD2	TRBJ2-5	-	CSVKSGRSGETQYF	TGCAGCGTAAAAAGCGGGAGGAGTGGAGAGACCCAGTACTTC
TRBV12-3/TRBV12-4	-	TRBJ1-2	few	CASTPTDSYGYTF	TGTGCCAGCACCCCGACAGACTCCTATGGCTACACCTTC
TRBV27	TRBD1	TRBJ1-2	few	CASSPGQEYGYTF	TGTGCCAGCAGTCCGGGACAGGAGTATGGCTACACCTTC
TRBV5-1	TRBD2	TRBJ2-7	-	CASSPGRAGNPPPYF	TGCGCCAGCAGCCCCGGACGAGCGGGGAACCCCCCCCCGTACTTC
TRBV20-1	TRBD2	TRBJ2-1	many	CSARDLAGGRSYNEQFF	TGCAGTGCTAGAGACCTAGCGGGAGGGCGCTCCTACAATGAGCAGTTCTTC
TRBV6-6	TRBD1	TRBJ1-5	few	CASSYRIDRDQPQHF	TGTGCCAGCAGTTACAGGATCGACAGGGATCAGCCCCAGCATTTT
TRBV7-9	-	TRBJ1-1	few	CASSLSIAREAFF	TGTGCCAGCAGCTTAAGTATTGCCAGGGAAGCTTTCTTT
TRBV24-1	-	TRBJ2-3	-	CATSATGTQYF	TGTGCCACCAGTGCGACGGGGACGCAGTATTTT
TRBV21-1	-	TRBJ2-1	many	CASSTPRLGTYNEQFF	TGTGCCAGCAGCACCCCCAGACTTGGAACCTACAATGAGCAGTTCTTC
TRBV20-1	-	TRBJ2-3	-	CSARGITRGRTDTQYF	TGCAGTGCTAGAGGGATTACTCGCGGCCGCACAGATACGCAGTATTTT
TRBV24-1	TRBD2	TRBJ2-1	-	CATSLGGGARNEQFF	TGTGCCACCAGTTTGGGGGGGGGAGCACGAAATGAGCAGTTCTTC
TRBV12-3/TRBV12-4	TRBD1	TRBJ1-6	many	CASSIQGNSPLHF	TGTGCCAGCAGTATACAGGGGAATTCACCCCTCCACTTT
TRBV15	-	TRBJ2-3	many	CATSRDRRTTDTQYF	TGTGCCACCAGCAGAGATAGGCGGACCACAGATACGCAGTATTTT
TRBV20-1	-	TRBJ2-7	many	CSASRPSGRYEQYF	TGCAGTGCTAGTCGCCCTAGTGGTCGCTACGAGCAGTACTTC
TRBV10-3	TRBD2	TRBJ2-1	many	CAIRDGTSGRNNEQFF	TGTGCCATCAGGGACGGGACTAGCGGGAGAAACAATGAGCAGTTCTTC
TRBV2	-	TRBJ1-1	-	CASRKGQNTEAFF	TGTGCCAGCAGGAAGGGACAGAACACTGAAGCTTTCTTT
TRBV15	-	TRBJ1-2	-	CATSRDQAGPIF	TGTGCCACCAGCAGAGATCAAGCGGGGCCGATCTTC
TRBV5-4	TRBD1	TRBJ2-2	many	CASSLNRGRSGELFF	TGTGCCAGCAGCTTGAACAGGGGGCGATCCGGGGAGCTGTTTTTT
TRBV6-6	TRBD1	TRBJ2-7	many	CASSRQGQDEQYF	TGTGCCAGCAGTAGACAGGGGCAGGACGAGCAGTACTTC
TRBV20-1	TRBD1	TRBJ1-1	few	CSARLTGGTEAFF	TGCAGTGCTAGGCTGACAGGGGGGACTGAAGCTTTCTTT
TRBV9	-	TRBJ2-7	-	CASSVRGPEQYF	TGTGCCAGCAGCGTTCGGGGGCCCGAGCAGTACTTC
TRBV5-1	-	TRBJ1-2	once	CASSSQSLVNYGYTF	TGCGCCAGCAGCTCCCAATCACTAGTTAACTATGGCTACACCTTC
TRBV11-2	TRBD2	TRBJ2-5	-	CASSLEGWRGGQETQYF	TGTGCCAGCAGCTTGGAAGGATGGCGGGGGGGCCAAGAGACCCAGTACTTC
TRBV29-1	TRBD1	TRBJ2-7	many	CSAAWTGGGEQYF	TGCAGCGCCGCCTGGACAGGGGGAGGGGAGCAGTACTTC
TRBV28	-	TRBJ2-3	-	CASSPRERRNTQYF	TGTGCCAGCAGTCCCCGGGAGCGGAGAAATACGCAGTATTTT
TRBV6-5	TRBD2	TRBJ2-3	few	CASSRPGLAGGPGDTQYF	TGTGCCAGCAGCCGACCGGGACTAGCGGGAGGACCGGGGGATACGCAGTATTTT
TRBV9	-	TRBJ1-1	many	CASSVAGNTEAFF	TGTGCCAGCAGTGTTGCAGGGAACACTGAAGCTTTCTTT
TRBV29-1	-	TRBJ1-2	few	CSVVNSGGYTF	TGCAGCGTGGTTAACAGTGGTGGCTACACCTTC
TRBV6-4	TRBD1	TRBJ1-5	few	CASSDPLGQGARDSIRQPQHF	TGTGCCAGCAGTGACCCCCTGGGACAGGGGGCGCGAGACAGCATAAGGCAGCCCCAGCATTTT